This T cell receptor (beta chain) was found in a study of memory CD4+ T cells and cytomegalovirus serostatus. For the study at large: Donors were healthy Belgian adults, under ten CMV seropositive and 24 seronegative.

This CDR3 spans 14 amino acids. V was pared by 5 bases and J by 4 bases, with 15 bases between. Germline V gene lookup returns CDR1 MDHEN and CDR2 SYDVKM. This table comes from immunoSEQ multiplex PCR, and its TCRdb copy is limited to in-frame clones, with some not included. The sample shows under 35,000 clones, 75% to 80% of them seen only once. The sort gate was single viable CD3+CD4+CD8-CD45RO+ cells for memory CD4+ T cells. After thawing, CD4+ T cells were positively selected. V and J are TRBV28 and TRBJ2-7; D might be TRBD1 (6 bases). This clonotype was sampled from an adult in good health and CMV-seronegative. What was sequenced was memory CD4+ T cells from blood. For the CDR3, the DNA is TGTGCCAGCAGTCTACAGGGACCTTTTTACGAGCAGTACTTC. This codes for CASSLQGPFYEQYF. The whole variable domain, remainder taken from reference TRBV28 and TRBJ2-7, is DVKVTQSSRYLVKRTGEKVFLECVQDMDHENMFWYRQDPGLGLRLIYFSYDVKMKEKGDIPEGYSVSREKKERFSLILESASTNQTSMYLCASSLQGPFYEQYFGPGTRLTVT.